This T cell receptor (beta chain) emerged from a study of T cell responses to AZD1222 COVID-19 vaccine. Points from the study as a whole: Nearly half of spike-specific TCRs reportedly target variant regions that are unmutated in the B.1.351 and B.1.1.7 variants. The donor cohort was predominantly white British with a female majority, and clonal diversity may have been underestimated. All repertoire sampling was performed exclusively after the peak T cell response.

Repertoires were generated with immunoSEQ multiplex PCR, while TCRdb's copy carries only in-frame clones and drops some. The sample has around 99,000 clones, about 85% seen once. This clone turned up a few times. What it recognizes is unknown. V was trimmed by 5 bases and J by 6 bases, leaving 17 bases between them. Germline assignment: CDR1 SGHVS and CDR2 FQNEAQ. The CDR3 consists of 14 residues. The receptor's source is an adult who received the AZD1222 COVID-19 vaccine. V is TRBV7-8 and J is TRBJ2-7, with D tentatively TRBD1 (6 bases). Sequences were derived from peripheral blood, sampled 28 days after the second AZD1222 dose. CDR3 sequence reads: CASSQGSQLGEQYF. For the CDR3, the DNA is TGTGCCAGCAGCCAGGGGAGCCAGTTAGGCGAGCAGTACTTC.